This T cell receptor (beta chain) stems from a study of cytomegalovirus exposure and HLA in healthy donors (dated by TCRdb to about 2017). Background on the whole study: In an earlier analysis of about 560 of the donors, around 290 Gb of sequence data and 90 million to 130 million unique TCR beta sequences from roughly 180 million T cells were reported. An early release that covered more than 550 HLA-typed donors contained about 300 gigabases of sequencing data and about 84 million unique TCR sequences. The genetic ancestry cluster associated with self-reported Caucasian donors included over 80% of the roughly 410 genotyped donors. The aim of the study was to test whether cataloging public T cell receptors could identify signatures of past pathogen exposure. The T cell repertoires of 550 to 850 subjects were profiled by immunosequencing and related to cytomegalovirus serostatus. Besides the first cohort of roughly 660 subjects, a separate validation cohort made up of 90 to 150 different subjects was used. To predict cytomegalovirus infection status, the study combined high-throughput TCR immunosequencing, statistical association of individual TCRs with disease status, and machine learning. A later analysis re-analyzed previously published TCR beta repertoires from 660 or so donors and added high-resolution HLA genotyping to study TCR occurrence patterns. In the later analysis, no new phenotypic data were used to find candidate immune exposures; instead, reliance was placed on TCR beta sequences and their occurrence across donors. In an earlier analysis of 550 to 700 of the donors, high-throughput TCR beta sequencing was used to judge whether each TCR beta V gene segment behaved as functional or pseudogenic. Alongside the repertoire data, information on donor age, sex, ethnicity and CMV serostatus was compiled. A later genetic analysis used genome-wide SNP genotypes for about 65% of the roughly 700 donors, treating that subset as a discovery cohort. Every repertoire in the discovery cohort had been generated on one and the same sequencing platform. HLA typing covered class I and class II loci at four-digit resolution. Typing coverage differed by locus: A, B, C, DRB1 and DQB1 were typed in roughly 620-630 donors, DQA1 in about 550, DPA1 in over 600, and DPB1 in just under 480. Because of strong linkage in the cohort, roughly five DR-DQ haplotypes were treated as single units for association and clustering. Among roughly 370 genotyped donors of the cohort, an average of 235,054 unique TCR beta nucleotide sequences were sequenced per donor, around 20% of them non-productive. Broader findings and caveats from the paper: Sequencing depth was assumed to be roughly uniform across donors in the presence/absence analyses, though that assumption may not hold. Correlated functional status among segregating V segments might be attributable to linkage disequilibrium, but an unknown experimental factor could not be ruled out. Compared with equally common non-associated chains, HLA-associated TCR beta chains in a later analysis were more clonally expanded and had lower generation probabilities. It was suggested by the authors that the approach could potentially be generalized to other disease states and immunological phenotypes. According to a later analysis, TCR association rates differed among HLA loci, with DRB1 alleles showing the most associated TCRs and HLA-C alleles showing the fewest. According to a later analysis, parvovirus B19, influenza, CMV and Epstein-Barr virus appeared linked to several top co-occurrence clusters. The only immune exposure information available for the cohort was CMV serostatus. In a later analysis, most CMV-associated TCR beta chains were found to appear HLA-restricted, with HLA associations seemingly driven largely by CMV exposure. A further reported finding was that TCR beta sequences accurately predicted the HLA-A and HLA-B alleles for most subjects in the first cohort. The classifier was reported to diagnose cytomegalovirus status with high specificity and sensitivity in both the original and validation cohorts. According to a later genetic analysis, donors in an Asian-associated ancestry cluster had fewer N-insertions in productive TCRs than the approximately 700-donor mean. Most TCR sequences were seen in very few donors, while some public TCRs were found in many individuals. Because counts were too low, roughly 17 rarely observed V segments, including chromosome 9 orphons, were left out of the earlier analysis of 587 of the donors. HLA typing was unavailable for some donors at each locus, so association tests used only the typed subset. In this cohort, only TCR beta chains were sequenced, and detectable features were limited by the absence of alpha or paired-chain data. Assigning TCR associations to individual alleles was difficult when HLA alleles, especially DR and DQ, strongly co-occurred. An association between a missense DCLRE1C variant and V-gene and J-gene trimming of TCR beta chains was found in a later genetic analysis and replicated in an independent cohort. A cluster of highly shared sequence variants was judged likely to represent a technical artifact of the sequencing pipeline. In an earlier analysis of roughly 500 of the donors, most TCR beta V segments appeared in productive rearrangements about 90% or about 30% of the time, broadly matching IMGT annotations. At a false discovery rate of 0.05, a later analysis linked approximately 18,000 TCR beta sequences to specific HLA alleles. In vitro tests confirmed that a few of the cytomegalovirus-associated TCR beta chains recognize cytomegalovirus antigens. In the study, approximately 150 TCR beta chains were listed as associated with cytomegalovirus.

The method behind the library was the immunoSEQ multiplex PCR assay. The multiplex PCR relied on a mix of 60 forward primers for TCR Vbeta segments and 13 reverse primers for TCR Jbeta segments. The CDR3 region of rearranged TCR beta genes was amplified from genomic DNA by a multiplex PCR assay. On the Illumina HiSeq System, the amplified TCR beta libraries were sequenced as 87-base-pair reads. The paper's processing steps were these. A later analysis counted 65 million to 90 million unique TCR beta chains across the 690 or so repertoires, and 9.5 million to 11 million of these chains were shared by at least two donors. Raw reads were error-corrected and collapsed into unique sequences with a nearest-neighbor algorithm that merged closely related sequences to remove PCR and sequencing errors. CDR3 sequences were aligned to IMGT reference sequences to assign V, D and J gene segments. Each retained sequence needed at least a six-nucleotide match to both a V gene segment and a J gene segment. Rearrangements were classified as productive when the CDR3 lacked stop codons and remained in frame with V and J, and all other rearrangements were classified as non-productive. CDR3 was defined by IMGT convention, running from the second conserved V-encoded cysteine to the conserved J-encoded phenylalanine. The earlier analysis of about 620 of the donors excluded sequences that lacked an unambiguous match to a single V gene segment. An earlier analysis of some 610 of the donors called V segments functional above 56.7% productive rearrangements and segregating when the between-donor standard deviation exceeded 5%. A statistical classification framework was built for diagnosing cytomegalovirus status from the catalog of TCR beta chain sequences. A later analysis assigned V and J genes by comparing TCR nucleotide sequences with IMGT/GENE-DB human TR gene sequences. Using the TCRdist pipeline, a later analysis assigned CDR3 sequences along with most-parsimonious VDJ recombination scenarios. In a later analysis, each TCR beta chain was defined by its CDR3 amino acid sequence together with its V-gene family, and reads without a unique V-gene family were excluded. To address suspected cross-contamination and a sequencing artifact, a later analysis removed 550 to 750 highly shared, low-generation-probability nucleotide sequences. In a later analysis, a clonal expansion index for each public chain was calculated from normalized within-repertoire ranks of inferred template counts. A later analysis computed generation probabilities with a VDJ recombination model fitted to out-of-frame rearrangements, and checked the results against IGoR. A later analysis scored TCR-TCR, TCR-HLA and TCR-CMV co-occurrence with hypergeometric tests, applying a repertoire-size bias correction to TCR pairs. False discovery rates were estimated in a later analysis by permuting HLA or CMV assignments 20 times. In a later analysis, co-occurring TCRs were grouped using DBSCAN, and TCRdist sequence similarity was added for clustering within HLA-allele-positive subsets. Repertoires with fewer than 30,000 or more than 120,000 public chains were left out of co-occurrence clustering, as were a handful of repertoires with anomalous nucleotide sharing. What TCRdb holds here is the immuneACCESS table cut down to in-frame rearrangements. Part of the clones is not present; checked against another copy, under half of the missing clones reflect an unresolved V gene, and the others are unexplained. V and J calls and clone size come straight from that table; D and trimming were deduced from the DNA. Recorded for this sample are around 94,000 clones; around 77% of them occurred a single time. The ten largest clones represent 8.5% to 10% of the sample.

On this clone itself: Its target antigen remains unknown. The junction differs from germline at one of its ends, possibly a read error.

The cohort was made up of 650 to 700 healthy bone marrow donors. Cohort members were all nominally healthy when sampled, although unrecorded immune exposures were likely present. The donor tested CMV seropositive and was one of the 289 seropositive cohort members. Each donor provided a peripheral blood sample, and peripheral blood mononuclear cells were used for TCR beta sequencing. The Qiagen DNeasy Blood Extraction Kit was used to extract genomic DNA from the blood cell samples. The sample was PBMCs. The clonotype was recovered from a male donor in good health and CMV-seropositive.

CDR3 loop: CSSSLARGQGINQPQHF. The sequence in DNA is TGTTCCAGCAGCTTAGCGCGAGGACAGGGGATTAATCAGCCCCAGCATTTT. Here the chain combines TRBV7-9 and TRBJ1-5, with 9 central nucleotides matching TRBD1. CDR1 and CDR2 are drawn from the germline V gene (reference sequence): SEHNR, FQNEAQ. From cysteine to phenylalanine, the CDR3 is 17 amino acids long. The entry retains the CDR3 DNA only, 51 bases that are in frame from base 1.